This T cell receptor beta chain was captured in a study of cytomegalovirus exposure and HLA in healthy donors. Study-level findings and limits: A further, later analysis showed that HLA-associated TCR beta chains (compared with equally common others) were more clonally expanded.

A note on this clone: Antigen specificity is unknown.

V was trimmed by 5 bases and J by 4 bases, leaving 6 bases between them. This CDR3 is 12 amino acids long. CDR1 is MNHEY and CDR2 is SVGAGI in the germline V gene. Use of 60 Vbeta and 13 Jbeta primers characterized the PCR. Using immunoSEQ multiplex PCR, the repertoire was profiled, and TCRdb retains in-frame clones only, with some absent. The sample contains about 130,000 clones, over 60% of which appear only once. The clonotype was recovered from a woman in her thirties or forties in good health and CMV-seropositive. Sequencing input: PBMCs. The chain is built from TRBV6-5 and TRBJ2-1, with D perhaps TRBD2 (5 bases). In DNA, the CDR3 is TGTGCCAGCAGTGAGGGTTACAATGAGCAGTTCTTC. Translating gives CASSEGYNEQFF.